The sequence of this TCR beta chain was determined in a study of blood T cell repertoires in COVID-19. Study-wide background: In each case, the material was cDNA or gDNA derived from T cells, B-cell-depleted T cells, or PBMCs.

CDR3 size: 17 residues. V shed 0 bases, J shed 4 bases, and the junction held 5 bases outside the gene matches. The germline CDR1 and CDR2 sequences are MGHRA and YSYEKL. The authors' processing: Reference gene primer amplification gave nucleated cell count estimates. Clones were read by immunoSEQ multiplex PCR, and TCRdb kept only the in-frame ones, dropping some. The V and J calls and clone size are taken from that table; D and trimming were inferred from the DNA. Of tens of thousands of clones in the sample, almost 90% were seen once. The chain uses TRBV4-1 and TRBJ2-6; 8 bases match TRBD1. The sample comprised peripheral blood. The sequence was obtained from a man in his 60s with active COVID-19. The CDR3: CASSQDRQGFGANVLTF. CDR3 nucleotides: TGCGCCAGCAGCCAAGACCGACAGGGGTTCGGGGCCAACGTCCTGACTTTC.